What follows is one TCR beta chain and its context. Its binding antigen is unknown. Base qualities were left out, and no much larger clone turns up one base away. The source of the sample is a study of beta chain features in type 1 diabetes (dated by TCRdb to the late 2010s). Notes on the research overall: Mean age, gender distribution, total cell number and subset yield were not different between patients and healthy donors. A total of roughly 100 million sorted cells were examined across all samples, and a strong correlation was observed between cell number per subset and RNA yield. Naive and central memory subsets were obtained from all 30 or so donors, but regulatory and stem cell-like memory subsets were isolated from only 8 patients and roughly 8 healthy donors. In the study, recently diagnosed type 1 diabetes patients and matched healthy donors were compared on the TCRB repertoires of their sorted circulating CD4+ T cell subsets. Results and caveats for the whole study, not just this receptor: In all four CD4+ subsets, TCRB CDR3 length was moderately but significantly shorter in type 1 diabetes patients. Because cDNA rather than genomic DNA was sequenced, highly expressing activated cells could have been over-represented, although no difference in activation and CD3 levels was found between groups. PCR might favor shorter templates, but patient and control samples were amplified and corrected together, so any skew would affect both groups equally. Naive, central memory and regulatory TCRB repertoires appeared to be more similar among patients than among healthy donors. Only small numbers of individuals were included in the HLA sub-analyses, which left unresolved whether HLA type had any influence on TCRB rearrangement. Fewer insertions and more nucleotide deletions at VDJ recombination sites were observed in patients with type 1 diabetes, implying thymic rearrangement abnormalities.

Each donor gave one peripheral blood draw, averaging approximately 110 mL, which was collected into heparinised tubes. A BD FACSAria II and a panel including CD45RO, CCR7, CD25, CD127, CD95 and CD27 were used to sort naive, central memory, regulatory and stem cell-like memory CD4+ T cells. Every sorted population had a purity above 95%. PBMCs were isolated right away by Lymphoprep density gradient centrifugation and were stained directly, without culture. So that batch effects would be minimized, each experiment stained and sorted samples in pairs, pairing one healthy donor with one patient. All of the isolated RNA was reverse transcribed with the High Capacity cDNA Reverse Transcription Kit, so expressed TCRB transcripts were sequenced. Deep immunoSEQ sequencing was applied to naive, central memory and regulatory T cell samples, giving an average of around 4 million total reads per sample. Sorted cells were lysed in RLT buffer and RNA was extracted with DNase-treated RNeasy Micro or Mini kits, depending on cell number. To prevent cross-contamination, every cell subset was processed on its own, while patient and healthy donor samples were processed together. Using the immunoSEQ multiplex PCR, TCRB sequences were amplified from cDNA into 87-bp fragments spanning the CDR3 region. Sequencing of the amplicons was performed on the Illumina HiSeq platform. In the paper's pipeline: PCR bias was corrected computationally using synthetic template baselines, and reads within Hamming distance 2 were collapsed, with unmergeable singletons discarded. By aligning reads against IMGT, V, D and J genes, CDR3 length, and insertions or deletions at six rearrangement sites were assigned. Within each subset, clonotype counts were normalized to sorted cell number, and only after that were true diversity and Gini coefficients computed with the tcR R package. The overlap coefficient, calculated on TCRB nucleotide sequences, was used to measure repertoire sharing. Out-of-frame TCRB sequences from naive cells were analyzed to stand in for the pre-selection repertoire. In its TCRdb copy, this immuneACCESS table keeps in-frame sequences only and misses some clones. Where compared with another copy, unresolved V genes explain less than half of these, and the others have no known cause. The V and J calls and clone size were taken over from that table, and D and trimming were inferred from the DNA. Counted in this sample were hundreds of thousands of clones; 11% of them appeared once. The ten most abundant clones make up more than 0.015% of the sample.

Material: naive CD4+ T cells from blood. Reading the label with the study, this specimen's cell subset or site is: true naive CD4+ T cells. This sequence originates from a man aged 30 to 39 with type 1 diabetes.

The CDR3 protein: CASSPQTSGGYEQYF. The DNA sequence follows: TGTGCCAGCTCACCACAGACTAGCGGGGGCTACGAGCAGTACTTC. The rearrangement joined TRBV18 to TRBJ2-7; 12 nucleotides in the junction match TRBD2. Taken from the germline V gene, the CDR1 and CDR2 loops are KGHSH and LQKENI. Taken from cysteine to phenylalanine, the CDR3 has 15 residues. The DNA shown is the 45-base CDR3, in frame from base 1. V loses 1 base at its end and J loses 3 bases; junction bases beyond the gene matches: 1.